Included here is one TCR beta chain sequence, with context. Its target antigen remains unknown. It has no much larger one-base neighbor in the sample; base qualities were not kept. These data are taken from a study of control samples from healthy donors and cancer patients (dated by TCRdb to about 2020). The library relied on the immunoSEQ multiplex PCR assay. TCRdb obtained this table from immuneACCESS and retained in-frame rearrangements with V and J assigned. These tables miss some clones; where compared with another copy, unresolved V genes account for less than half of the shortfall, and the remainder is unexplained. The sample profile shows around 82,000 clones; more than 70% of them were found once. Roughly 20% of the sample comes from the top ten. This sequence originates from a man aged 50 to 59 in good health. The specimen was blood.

The sequence in DNA is TGTGCCAGCAGCCCAAGTTCAAGCAATCAGCCCCAGCATTTT. Its protein reads: CASSPSSSNQPQHF. The chain employs TRBV6-4 and TRBJ1-5; confidence is insufficient to name the D gene. Trimming removed 6 bases from V and 1 base from J, leaving 10 bases between the germline ends. According to the germline V gene, CDR1 reads MRHNA and CDR2 reads SNTAGT. The CDR3 contains 14 residues, cysteine and phenylalanine counted. Just CDR3 DNA is preserved here, 42 bases in frame from base 1.